What follows is one T cell receptor (beta chain) and its context. J gave up 5 bases and V 2 bases, and 2 bases lay outside the gene matches. Germline V gene sequence: CDR1 LGHNA, CDR2 YNFKEQ. CDR3 length equals 16 residues. This entry is derived from a study of blood T cell repertoires in COVID-19. Clones were sequenced by immunoSEQ multiplex PCR, and TCRdb holds only the in-frame ones, with some missing. Of some 350,000 clones listed, about nine tenths were seen once; the top ten hold under 6.5%. Patients from Seattle were sampled longitudinally, starting during active infection. The TCR comes from a woman aged 50 to 65 with COVID-19, enrolled during active disease. V gene TRBV4-2 combines with J gene TRBJ2-2; TRBD2 matches at 13 bases. The source material was peripheral blood. The CDR3 nucleotides read TGTGCCAGCAGCCAACCGACTAGCGGGAGGACCGGGGAGCTGTTTTTT. Protein product: CASSQPTSGRTGELFF.